This entry lists 9 T cell receptor beta chains sequenced from one sample in a study of neurological immune-mediated disorders. TCRdb reanalysed the 5' RACE reads using MiXCR and keeps one entry per CDR3 protein. Of some 79,000 distinct CDR3 sequences in the sample, 14% were seen once. The source material was PBMCs. Every receptor here comes from a woman between 45 and 65 years old in good health.

This clonotype was recorded at least ten times. V is TRBV5-1 and J is TRBJ2-5, with 10 bases fitting TRBD1. Trimming at V came to 2 bases and at J to 3 bases, leaving 4 bases not matched to a gene. CDR3 length equals 15 residues. The germline gives CDR1 SGHRS, CDR2 YFSETQ. CDR3 bases: TGCGCCAGCAGCTTTCTCGGGACAGGGGAAGAGACCCAGTACTTC. It is translated as CASSFLGTGEETQYF.

This clonotype has a count of ten or more. The chain joins TRBV5-1 to TRBJ1-2, with D perhaps TRBD1 (6 bases). V dropped 1 base and J dropped 4 bases, with 11 bases sitting between them. The CDR3 contains 14 residues. CDR1 SGHRS and CDR2 YFSETQ come from the germline V gene. CDR3 DNA sequence: TGCGCCAGCAGCTTGAACGGACAGATCTATGGCTACACCTTC. Its translation is CASSLNGQIYGYTF.

This clonotype was seen at least ten times. The J gene is TRBJ1-2, the V gene TRBV7-2; no clear D. Germline V gene lookup returns CDR1 SGHTA and CDR2 FQGNSA. The V end lost 5 bases, the J end lost 4 bases, and 8 bases lay between the germline ends. This CDR3 comprises 12 residues. CDR3 in amino acids: CASSREGYGYTF. The CDR3 nucleotides are TGTGCCAGCAGCCGAGAAGGCTATGGCTACACCTTC.

The chain uses TRBV4-2 and TRBJ2-5; 8 bases are shared with TRBD2. Trimming cost V 1 base and J 1 base; bases outside gene matches: 5. The germline CDR1 and CDR2 sequences are LGHNA and YNFKEQ. The CDR3 is made up of 16 amino acids. The CDR3 sequence is CASSQVGSGGQETQYF. CDR3 sequence (DNA): TGTGCCAGCAGCCAAGTGGGGAGCGGGGGCCAAGAGACCCAGTACTTC.

This clonotype has a count of ten or more. CDR3 nucleotide sequence: TGTGCCAGCAGGCCGGGGTCAACTAATCAGCCCCAGCATTTT. It encodes CASRPGSTNQPQHF. The chain recombines TRBV28 with TRBJ1-5; D not resolved. This CDR3 has 14 amino acids. The V gene lost 6 bases and the J gene lost 4 bases, with 13 bases spanning the gap. Germline assignment: CDR1 MDHEN and CDR2 SYDVKM.

In its sample, this clonotype was seen many times. The chain links TRBV28 to TRBJ2-1; 10 bases map to TRBD2. Germline CDR1 MDHEN, CDR2 SYDVKM. The CDR3 totals 15 residues. J gave up 6 bases and V 4 bases, and 6 bases lay outside the gene matches. The CDR3 DNA is TGTGCCAGCAGTTACCTAGCGGGAGACCGCAATGAGCAGTTCTTC. Amino acid sequence: CASSYLAGDRNEQFF.

The sample holds many counts of this clonotype. CDR3 coding DNA: TGTGCCAGCAGTACACGGTCGGGACTCGACGAGCAGTACTTC. Translating it yields CASSTRSGLDEQYF. The genes are TRBV28 and TRBJ2-7, with D possibly being TRBD2 (6 bases). The V and J ends lost 5 bases and 5 bases respectively, with 16 bases between them. Germline assignment: CDR1 MDHEN and CDR2 SYDVKM. The CDR3 runs 14 residues. Full variable domain (outside the CDR3, taken from reference TRBV28 and TRBJ2-7): DVKVTQSSRYLVKRTGEKVFLECVQDMDHENMFWYRQDPGLGLRLIYFSYDVKMKEKGDIPEGYSVSREKKERFSLILESASTNQTSMYLCASSTRSGLDEQYFGPGTRLTVT.

This clonotype occurred many times. The V and J genes are TRBV9 and TRBJ2-2; D remains unclear. Trimming cost V 0 bases and J 6 bases, with 0 bases left between them. The CDR3 is made up of 11 amino acids. Germline assignment: CDR1 SGDLS and CDR2 YYNGEE. The CDR3 reads CASSVAGELFF. Here the CDR3 DNA reads TGTGCCAGCAGCGTAGCCGGGGAGCTGTTTTTT.

The sample holds many counts of this clonotype. The J gene is TRBJ1-1, the V gene TRBV5-1; possible D gene TRBD1, 6 bases. CDR1 and CDR2 (germline): SGHRS, YFSETQ. The length of the CDR3 is 15 residues. Trimming stripped 3 bases from V and 0 bases from J, with 12 bases between. This CDR3 is CASSWGGPLNTEAFF. CDR3 sequence (DNA): TGCGCCAGCAGCTGGGGGGGCCCCTTGAACACTGAAGCTTTCTTT.